This T cell receptor beta chain derives from a study of blood T cell repertoires in COVID-19. Across the study: Sites in the United States, Italy and Spain provided acute and convalescent COVID-19 samples.

All enrollees were about 18 to 100 years old and from 20 to 30 US areas. Cohort 3 recovery required two negative PCRs, clearance, or symptom resolution. In the original processing: Cell counts per sample came from amplifying reference gene primers. Assay: immunoSEQ multiplex PCR; the TCRdb copy retains only in-frame clones and omits some. From that table come the V and J calls and clone size; the DNA was used to work out D and trimming. The table lists 300,000 to 350,000 clones, 70% to 90% of them singletons, with roughly 2% in the top ten. This CDR3 spans 11 amino acids. Germline values: CDR1 LNHDA, CDR2 SQIVND (reference sequence). Trimming left V 7 bases short and J 6 bases short, with 9 bases between.

The chain employs TRBV19 and TRBJ1-1; tentatively, D is TRBD1 (5 bases). Sequenced input: PBMCs or T cells enriched from blood (not recorded which). The receptor's source is a man aged 25-40 years who had recovered from COVID-19. In nucleotides, the CDR3 is TGTGCCAGTACCCTAGGGGCTGAAGCTTTCTTT. Translation gives CASTLGAEAFF. Complete variable domain (other parts from reference TRBV19 and TRBJ1-1): DGGITQSPKYLFRKEGQNVTLSCEQNLNHDAMYWYRQDPGQGLRLIYYSQIVNDFQKGDIAEGYSVSREKKESFPLTVTSAQKNPTAFYLCASTLGAEAFFGQGTRLTVV.